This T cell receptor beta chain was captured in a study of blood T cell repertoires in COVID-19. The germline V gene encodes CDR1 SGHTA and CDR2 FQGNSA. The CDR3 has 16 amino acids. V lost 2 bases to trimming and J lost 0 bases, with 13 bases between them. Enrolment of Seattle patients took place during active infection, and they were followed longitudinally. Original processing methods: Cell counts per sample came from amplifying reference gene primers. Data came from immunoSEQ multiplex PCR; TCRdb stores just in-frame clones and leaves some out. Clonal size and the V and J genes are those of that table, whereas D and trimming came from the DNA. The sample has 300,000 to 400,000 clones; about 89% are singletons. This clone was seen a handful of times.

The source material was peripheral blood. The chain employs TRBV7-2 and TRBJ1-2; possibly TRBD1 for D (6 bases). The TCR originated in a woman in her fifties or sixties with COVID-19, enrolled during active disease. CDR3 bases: TGTGCCAGCAGCTTACTACAGGGAATAGCTAACTATGGCTACACCTTC. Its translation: CASSLLQGIANYGYTF.